This T cell receptor beta chain was captured in a study of PD-1 blockade in classical Hodgkin lymphoma. The study, taken as a whole, reports: Diversity similar to that of newly diagnosed patients was seen at baseline in complete responders. Later analyses included only patients treated at least 1 year post-ASCT.

Germline loops: CDR1 MNHEY, CDR2 SMNVEV (reference sequence). The CDR3 loop spans 15 amino acids. The junction had 6 bases not matched to a gene; V was cut back by 7 bases and J by 3 bases. As regards this clone: The antigen remains undetermined.

This table comes from immunoSEQ multiplex PCR, and its TCRdb copy is limited to in-frame clones, with some not included. This table holds about 30,000 clones, just over 85% found once. Exposure to brentuximab vedotin varied, and each patient had relapsed following autologous stem cell transplantation. After PBMCs were thawed, their CD8+ T cells were isolated by magnetic negative selection. This clonotype originated in a human donor with classical Hodgkin lymphoma. Sequenced here: CD8+ T cells from blood, sampled at baseline. V usage is TRBV27 and J usage is TRBJ2-1; 10 nucleotides line up with TRBD2. This CDR3 reads CASTVASGSYNEQFF. The CDR3 bases are TGTGCCAGCACCGTCGCTAGCGGGAGCTACAATGAGCAGTTCTTC.